These T cell receptor beta chains were read from a single sample in a study of shared clonotypes between healthy human individuals. Sequenced by immunoSEQ multiplex PCR; TCRdb stores in-frame clones only, minus some. The table records approximately 1.5 million clones, 98% to 99% of them present only once. The sample was naive CD4+ T cells sorted from blood. These receptors were collected from a man aged 25-40 years in good health. Each CDR3 is given with its conserved first and last residue. A D gene is named only where the DNA matches it firmly. Clone size is given for some rows only: seen once, a few or many times, or a class if the clone is expanded.

v_call	d_call	j_call	clone_size	cdr3_aa	cdr3_nt
TRBV11-3	TRBD1	TRBJ2-1	-	CASSQDRIHNEQFF	TGTGCCAGCAGCCAGGACAGGATCCACAATGAGCAGTTCTTC
TRBV5-1	-	TRBJ2-3	-	CASSPGFTDTQYF	TGCGCCAGCAGCCCGGGATTCACAGATACGCAGTATTTT
TRBV7-3	TRBD1	TRBJ2-5	-	CASSPPGTDQETQYF	TGTGCCAGCAGCCCACCAGGGACAGACCAAGAGACCCAGTACTTC
TRBV5-1	TRBD1	TRBJ2-3	-	CASSADRGTDTQYF	TGCGCCAGCAGCGCGGACAGGGGCACAGATACGCAGTATTTT
TRBV4-3	-	TRBJ2-5	-	CASSQVGALGGETQYF	TGCGCCAGCAGCCAGGTCGGGGCCCTCGGAGGAGAGACCCAGTACTTC
TRBV30	-	TRBJ1-5	-	CAWSVLDGSGPQHF	TGTGCCTGGAGTGTACTCGACGGGTCAGGGCCCCAGCATTTT
TRBV7-3	TRBD2	TRBJ2-1	-	CASSLAHGPRDYNYNEQFF	TGTGCCAGCAGCTTAGCTCACGGGCCCCGGGACTATAACTACAATGAGCAGTTCTTC
TRBV7-2	-	TRBJ2-3	-	CASSLVELSQQYF	TGTGCCAGCAGCTTAGTAGAGTTGTCTCAGCAGTATTTT
TRBV5-6	TRBD1	TRBJ2-3	-	CASSSDRGRTDTQYF	TGTGCCAGCAGCAGTGACAGGGGGAGGACAGATACGCAGTATTTT
TRBV7-2	TRBD1	TRBJ1-3	-	CASSLVDRVRNTIYF	TGTGCCAGCAGCTTAGTGGACAGGGTGAGGAACACCATATATTTT
TRBV28	TRBD2	TRBJ2-1	-	CASIVAGGSYNEQFF	TGTGCCAGCATAGTAGCGGGAGGTTCCTACAATGAGCAGTTCTTC
TRBV19	-	TRBJ2-2	-	CASGIRAGSSTGELFF	TGTGCCAGTGGCATAAGGGCGGGATCGAGCACCGGGGAGCTGTTTTTT
TRBV28	TRBD1	TRBJ2-7	-	CASRGQGAHEQYF	TGTGCCAGCAGGGGACAGGGGGCTCACGAGCAGTACTTC
TRBV7-9	-	TRBJ1-1	once	CASSFEGPNTEAFF	TGTGCCAGCAGCTTCGAAGGGCCGAACACTGAAGCTTTCTTT
TRBV29-1	TRBD2	TRBJ2-5	-	CSVEGGLARETQYF	TGCAGCGTTGAAGGGGGACTAGCAAGGGAGACCCAGTACTTC
TRBV11-2	-	TRBJ1-2	-	CAGGQGKYGYTF	TGTGCCGGGGGGCAGGGAAAGTATGGCTACACCTTC
TRBV5-6	TRBD2	TRBJ2-2	-	CASSYPLAAGELFF	TGTGCCAGCAGCTATCCACTAGCGGCCGGGGAGCTGTTTTTT
TRBV29-1	-	TRBJ1-1	once	CSVWNGNTEAFF	TGCAGCGTCTGGAACGGGAACACTGAAGCTTTCTTT
TRBV5-1	TRBD1	TRBJ2-1	-	CASRNLGQGYNEQFF	TGCGCCAGCAGAAATCTAGGACAGGGCTACAATGAGCAGTTCTTC
TRBV7-2	-	TRBJ2-5	-	CASSLKETQYF	TGTGCCAGCAGCTTAAAAGAGACCCAGTACTTC
TRBV5-6	-	TRBJ2-1	-	CASSFRNEQFF	TGTGCCAGCAGCTTTAGAAATGAGCAGTTCTTC
TRBV4-3	-	TRBJ1-1	-	CASSRAGRTEAFF	TGCGCCAGCAGCCGGGCAGGTCGAACTGAAGCTTTCTTT
TRBV5-5	TRBD1	TRBJ2-7	-	CASSWVRDRGLDEQYF	TGTGCCAGCAGCTGGGTCCGGGACAGGGGGCTGGACGAGCAGTACTTC
TRBV5-1	TRBD2	TRBJ2-7	-	CASSLVGLAGGNYEQYF	TGCGCCAGCAGCTTGGTTGGACTAGCGGGAGGGAACTACGAGCAGTACTTC
TRBV9	TRBD1	TRBJ2-7	-	CASSVTPGQGVTNYEQYF	TGTGCCAGCAGCGTAACCCCCGGACAGGGAGTGACTAACTACGAGCAGTACTTC
TRBV11-3	TRBD1	TRBJ2-1	-	CASSKTGGYNEQFF	TGTGCCAGCAGCAAGACAGGGGGCTACAATGAGCAGTTCTTC
TRBV19	-	TRBJ1-1	-	CASSIGRMAAEAFF	TGTGCCAGTAGTATTGGAAGGATGGCGGCTGAAGCTTTCTTT
TRBV6-5	-	TRBJ1-3	-	CASSYSVGMGNTIYF	TGTGCCAGCAGTTACAGCGTGGGCATGGGAAACACCATATATTTT
TRBV18	TRBD2	TRBJ2-2	-	CASSAGRLAGNTGELFF	TGTGCCAGCTCAGCCGGCCGCCTAGCGGGGAACACCGGGGAGCTGTTTTTT
TRBV28	-	TRBJ2-1	-	CASSLERQRGQFF	TGTGCCAGCAGTCTCGAGCGGCAGCGAGGGCAGTTCTTC
TRBV25-1	-	TRBJ2-4	-	CASSAPEAKNIQYF	TGTGCCAGCAGTGCCCCAGAAGCCAAAAACATTCAGTACTTC
TRBV7-3	TRBD2	TRBJ2-3	once	CASSSTIAGDTDTQYF	TGTGCCAGCAGCTCGACCATAGCGGGGGACACAGATACGCAGTATTTT
TRBV5-1	TRBD2	TRBJ2-5	-	CASSLAGDQETQYF	TGCGCCAGCAGTCTAGCGGGAGACCAAGAGACCCAGTACTTC
TRBV18	-	TRBJ2-1	-	CASSPSHGDNEQFF	TGTGCCAGCTCACCCTCTCACGGGGACAATGAGCAGTTCTTC
TRBV5-6	-	TRBJ2-1	-	CASSPKQSALHNEQFF	TGTGCCAGCAGCCCAAAACAGAGCGCCCTCCACAATGAGCAGTTCTTC
TRBV6-6	-	TRBJ2-7	-	CASSYPGQWYEQYF	TGTGCCAGCAGTTACCCCGGACAGTGGTACGAGCAGTACTTC
TRBV7-9	-	TRBJ2-5	-	CASSLLGVETQYF	TGTGCCAGCAGCTTACTAGGGGTCGAGACCCAGTACTTC
TRBV6-5	-	TRBJ2-7	-	CASSYQASLAIYEQYF	TGTGCCAGCAGTTACCAAGCATCTCTAGCAATCTACGAGCAGTACTTC
TRBV30	-	TRBJ1-5	-	CAWSVGPNQPQHF	TGTGCCTGGAGTGTAGGGCCAAATCAGCCCCAGCATTTT
TRBV29-1	-	TRBJ2-1	-	CSGRLAGRNEQFF	TGCAGCGGGCGACTTGCGGGAAGGAATGAGCAGTTCTTC
TRBV27	TRBD1	TRBJ2-1	-	CASTFVGQGLNEQFF	TGTGCCAGCACCTTTGTGGGACAGGGGCTCAATGAGCAGTTCTTC
TRBV2	-	TRBJ2-2	-	CASTKTDSPGELFF	TGTGCCAGCACCAAAACCGACAGCCCCGGGGAGCTGTTTTTT
TRBV5-1	TRBD1	TRBJ2-1	once	CASRQGTGQSSYNEQFF	TGCGCCAGCCGGCAAGGGACAGGGCAGAGCTCCTACAATGAGCAGTTCTTC
TRBV7-4	-	TRBJ1-3	-	CASSLEDSLLSGNTIYF	TGTGCCAGCAGCTTAGAAGACAGCCTTCTCTCTGGAAACACCATATATTTT
TRBV2	TRBD1	TRBJ2-7	-	CASTGGLSSFDEQYF	TGTGCCAGCACAGGGGGTCTCTCATCCTTTGACGAGCAGTACTTC
TRBV7-9	-	TRBJ1-1	-	CASRSTGGNTEAFF	TGTGCCAGCAGGTCGACGGGGGGTAACACTGAAGCTTTCTTT
TRBV5-1	TRBD1	TRBJ2-1	-	CASGPQGANNEQFF	TGCGCCAGCGGCCCACAGGGGGCAAACAATGAGCAGTTCTTC
TRBV28	-	TRBJ1-1	-	CASSSSAGHTEAFF	TGTGCCAGCAGTTCCTCGGCGGGCCACACTGAAGCTTTCTTT
TRBV19	-	TRBJ1-1	-	CASSRGGDTEAFF	TGTGCCAGTAGTCGCGGGGGGGACACTGAAGCTTTCTTT
TRBV5-4	TRBD2	TRBJ2-2	-	CASSGAGGPGTGELFF	TGTGCCAGCAGCGGAGCGGGAGGGCCGGGCACCGGGGAGCTGTTTTTT
TRBV6-5	TRBD1	TRBJ1-2	-	CASSSPGGADYGYTF	TGTGCCAGCAGTTCACCAGGGGGCGCGGACTATGGCTACACCTTC
TRBV30	TRBD2	TRBJ2-1	-	CAWRNLRAGGYNEQFF	TGTGCCTGGAGAAACCTTCGGGCGGGAGGGTACAATGAGCAGTTCTTC
TRBV6-5	-	TRBJ2-1	-	CASSPGLGLNEQFF	TGTGCCAGCAGTCCGGGATTGGGACTTAATGAGCAGTTCTTC